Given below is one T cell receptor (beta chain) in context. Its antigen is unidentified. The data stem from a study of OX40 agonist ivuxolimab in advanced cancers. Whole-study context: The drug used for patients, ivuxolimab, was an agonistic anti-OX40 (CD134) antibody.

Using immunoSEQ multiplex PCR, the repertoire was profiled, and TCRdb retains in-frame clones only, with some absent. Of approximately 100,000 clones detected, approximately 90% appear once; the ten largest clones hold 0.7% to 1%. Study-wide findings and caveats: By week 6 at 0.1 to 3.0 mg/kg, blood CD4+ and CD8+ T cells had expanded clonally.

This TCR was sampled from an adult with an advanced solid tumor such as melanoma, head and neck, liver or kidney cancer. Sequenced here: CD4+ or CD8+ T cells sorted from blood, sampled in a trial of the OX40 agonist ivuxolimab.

The CDR3 coding sequence is TGTGCCAGCAGCCCGGGACTCATTGGCTCCGAGCAGTACTTC. It specifies CASSPGLIGSEQYF. This sequence joins TRBV11-3 and TRBJ2-7; tentative D call: TRBD2 (6 bases). The germline V gene encodes CDR1 SGHNT and CDR2 YENEEA. The CDR3 consists of 14 residues. Trimming cost V 5 bases and J 6 bases, with 17 bases left between them.